Here is one T cell receptor beta chain with its context. Unmatched junction bases numbered 9, after V lost 0 bases and J lost 2 bases. CDR1 is SGHRS, CDR2 YFSETQ, per germline. The CDR3 contains 17 residues. These data belong to a study of control samples from healthy donors and cancer patients. The protocol was immunoSEQ multiplex PCR, while the TCRdb copy is restricted to in-frame clones and leaves out a portion. The sample holds about 150,000 clones, about 94% seen once. Sequences were obtained from blood. The chain employs TRBV5-1 and TRBJ2-7, with 9 bases matching TRBD2. The origin of this receptor is a man aged 50 to 59 in good health. CDR3 nucleotides: TGCGCCAGCAGCTTGGTACTAGCGGGTAGCCCTACCTACGAGCAGTACTTC. Translation: CASSLVLAGSPTYEQYF. The full variable domain, completed using reference TRBV5-1 and TRBJ2-7, is KAGVTQTPRYLIKTRGQQVTLSCSPISGHRSVSWYQQTPGQGLQFLFEYFSETQRNKGNFPGRFSGRQFSNSRSEMNVSTLELGDSALYLCASSLVLAGSPTYEQYFGPGTRLTVT.